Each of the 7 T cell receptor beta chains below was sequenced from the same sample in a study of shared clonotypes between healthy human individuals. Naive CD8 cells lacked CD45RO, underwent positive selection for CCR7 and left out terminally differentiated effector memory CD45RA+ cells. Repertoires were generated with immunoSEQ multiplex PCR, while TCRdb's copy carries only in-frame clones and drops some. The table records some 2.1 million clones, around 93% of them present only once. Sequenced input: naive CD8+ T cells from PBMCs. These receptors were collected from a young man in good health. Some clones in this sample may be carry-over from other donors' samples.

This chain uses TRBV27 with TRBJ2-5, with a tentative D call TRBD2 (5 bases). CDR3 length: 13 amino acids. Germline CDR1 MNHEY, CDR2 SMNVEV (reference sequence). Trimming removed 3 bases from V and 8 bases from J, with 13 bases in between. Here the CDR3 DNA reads TGTGCCAGCAGTTTCGGTCTAGCCTATACCCAGTACTTC. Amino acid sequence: CASSFGLAYTQYF.

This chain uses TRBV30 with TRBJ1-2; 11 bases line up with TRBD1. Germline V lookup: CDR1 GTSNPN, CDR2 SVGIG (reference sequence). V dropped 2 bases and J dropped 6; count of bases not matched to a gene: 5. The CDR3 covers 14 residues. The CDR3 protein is CAWSLGQGAHGYTF. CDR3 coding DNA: TGTGCCTGGAGTTTAGGACAGGGGGCCCATGGCTACACCTTC.

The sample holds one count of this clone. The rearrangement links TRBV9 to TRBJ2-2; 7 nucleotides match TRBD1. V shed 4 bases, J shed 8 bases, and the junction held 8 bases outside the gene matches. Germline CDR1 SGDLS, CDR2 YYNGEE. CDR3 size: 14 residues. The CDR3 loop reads CASSQDRPHGELFF. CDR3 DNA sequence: TGTGCCAGCAGCCAGGACAGGCCTCATGGGGAGCTGTTTTTT. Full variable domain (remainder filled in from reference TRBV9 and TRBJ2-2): DSGVTQTPKHLITATGQRVTLRCSPRSGDLSVYWYQQSLDQGLQFLIQYYNGEERAKGNILERFSAQQFPDLHSELNLSSLELGDSALYFCASSQDRPHGELFFGEGSRLTVL.

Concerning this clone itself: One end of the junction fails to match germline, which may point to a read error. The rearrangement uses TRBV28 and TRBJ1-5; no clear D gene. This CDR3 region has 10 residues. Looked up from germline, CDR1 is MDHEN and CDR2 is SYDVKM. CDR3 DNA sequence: TGTGCCAGCAGTTTTTCCCAGACCTATTTT. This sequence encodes CASSFSQTYF.

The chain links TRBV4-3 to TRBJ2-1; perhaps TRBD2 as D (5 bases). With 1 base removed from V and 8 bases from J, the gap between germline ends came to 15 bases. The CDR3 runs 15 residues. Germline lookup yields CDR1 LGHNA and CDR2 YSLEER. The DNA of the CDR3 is TGCGCCAGCAGCCAAGGGGTTCCGGGAACAGATGAGCAGTTCTTC. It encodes CASSQGVPGTDEQFF.

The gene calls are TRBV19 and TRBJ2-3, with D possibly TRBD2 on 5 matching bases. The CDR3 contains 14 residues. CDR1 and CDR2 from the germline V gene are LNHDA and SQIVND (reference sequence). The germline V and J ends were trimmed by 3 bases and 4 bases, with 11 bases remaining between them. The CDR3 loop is CASSISARADTQYF. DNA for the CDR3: TGTGCCAGTAGTATTTCAGCGAGGGCAGATACGCAGTATTTT.

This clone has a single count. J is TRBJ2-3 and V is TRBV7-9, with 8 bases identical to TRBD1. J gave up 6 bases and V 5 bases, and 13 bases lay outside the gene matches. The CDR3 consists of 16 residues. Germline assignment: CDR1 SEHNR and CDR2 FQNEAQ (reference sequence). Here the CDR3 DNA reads TGTGCCAGCAGCGAATTGGCGGGGACAGGAGAGGATACGCAGTATTTT. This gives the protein CASSELAGTGEDTQYF.